This is a list of T cell receptor beta chains from one sample in a study of T cell repertoires in MIS-A myocarditis. Profiling relied on immunoSEQ multiplex PCR, and the TCRdb table lists in-frame clones only, not all of them. The sample contains 15,000 or so clones, 74% of which appear only once. Sequenced: left ventricle heart tissue obtained at autopsy. The receptors originated from a man in his late teens or twenties with fulminant myocarditis from multisystem inflammatory syndrome in adults (MIS-A) after COVID-19. CDR3s include the opening cysteine and the closing phenylalanine or tryptophan. A D gene is named only where the DNA matches it firmly. Rows may omit the clone size; those that give it use once, few, many or a size class.

d_call,j_call,v_call,clone_size,cdr3_aa,cdr3_nt
-,TRBJ1-2,TRBV29-1,-,CSVEQMSGARGYTF,TGCAGCGTTGAACAAATGTCGGGGGCGCGGGGCTACACCTTC
-,TRBJ1-5,TRBV4-1,-,CASSSRGVVNQPQHF,TGCGCCAGCAGCAGCCGGGGGGTGGTCAATCAGCCCCAGCATTTT
-,TRBJ2-3,TRBV15,once,CATSSPRGVFADTQYF,TGTGCCACCAGCTCCCCTAGGGGGGTCTTCGCAGATACGCAGTATTTT
-,TRBJ1-5,TRBV7-9,once,CASSFPGSNQPQHF,TGTGCCAGCAGCTTTCCGGGAAGCAATCAGCCCCAGCATTTT
TRBD1,TRBJ1-6,TRBV27,-,CASRGQMISPLHF,TGTGCCAGCCGGGGACAGATGATTTCACCCCTCCACTTT
-,TRBJ1-4,TRBV21-1,-,CASSLTGTPTNEKLFF,TGTGCCAGCAGTCTAACAGGGACTCCAACTAATGAAAAACTGTTTTTT
-,TRBJ1-1,TRBV12-5,-,CASGLGGRKAFF,TGTGCTAGTGGTTTGGGTGGGAGGAAAGCTTTCTTT
-,TRBJ2-5,TRBV6-2/TRBV6-3,-,CASSYSPFVTGTQYF,TGTGCCAGCAGTTACTCGCCATTCGTTACGGGGACCCAGTACTTC
TRBD1,TRBJ1-6,TRBV18,once,CASSLDRGNSPLHF,TGTGCCAGCTCCCTAGACAGGGGCAATTCACCCCTCCACTTT
TRBD1,TRBJ1-1,TRBV27,few,CATKWDRRNTEAFF,TGTGCCACCAAATGGGACAGGAGGAACACTGAAGCTTTCTTT
TRBD1,TRBJ1-2,TRBV11-2,-,CASTQQGAGGYTF,TGTGCCAGCACCCAACAGGGGGCGGGTGGCTACACCTTC
-,TRBJ1-2,TRBV6-6,-,CASSVQVGYTF,TGTGCCAGCAGTGTGCAGGTGGGCTACACCTTC
TRBD2,TRBJ2-3,TRBV9,-,CASSARGGETDTQYF,TGTGCCAGCAGCGCCCGGGGGGGCGAAACAGATACGCAGTATTTT
-,TRBJ1-5,TRBV7-3,-,CASSSDGNQPQHF,TGTGCCAGCAGCTCAGACGGCAATCAGCCCCAGCATTTT
-,TRBJ1-2,TRBV3-1/TRBV3-2,-,CASSQGRQQYGYTF,TGTGCCAGCAGCCAAGGGCGGCAGCAATATGGCTACACCTTC
-,TRBJ1-1,TRBV5-1,-,CASSLAAGGVGTEAFF,TGCGCCAGCAGCTTGGCCGCCGGAGGGGTCGGAACTGAAGCTTTCTTT
-,TRBJ1-1,TRBV5-6,few,CASSTGRGFTEAFF,TGTGCCAGCAGCACGGGGAGGGGGTTCACTGAAGCTTTCTTT
-,TRBJ2-1,TRBV6-5,-,CASQDRPIYNEQFF,TGTGCCAGCCAAGACAGGCCTATCTACAATGAGCAGTTCTTC
TRBD1,TRBJ2-2,TRBV6-2/TRBV6-3,-,CASSFKQGATGELFF,TGTGCCAGCAGTTTCAAACAGGGGGCGACCGGGGAGCTGTTTTTT
-,TRBJ2-2,TRBV6-5,few,CASRALAPNTGELFF,TGTGCCAGCAGGGCACTAGCTCCGAACACCGGGGAGCTGTTTTTT
-,TRBJ1-1,TRBV5-1,-,CASSSPRTELNTEAFF,TGCGCCAGCAGCTCACCCCGGACAGAGCTAAACACTGAAGCTTTCTTT
-,TRBJ1-1,TRBV7-2,few,CASSLNAVNTEAFF,TGTGCCAGCAGCTTAAATGCGGTGAACACTGAAGCTTTCTTT
-,TRBJ2-7,TRBV9,-,CASSVGWGGSYEQYF,TGTGCCAGCAGCGTAGGGTGGGGTGGGAGCTACGAGCAGTACTTC
-,TRBJ1-1,TRBV6-5,-,CASRPHGETEAFF,TGTGCCAGCAGACCACACGGAGAAACAGAAGCTTTCTTT
-,TRBJ1-4,TRBV2,-,CASLGEEEKLFF,TGTGCCAGCCTAGGGGAAGAGGAAAAACTGTTTTTT
-,TRBJ2-2,TRBV11-2,-,CASSFSGTETGELFF,TGTGCCAGCAGCTTTAGCGGGACAGAGACCGGGGAGCTGTTTTTT
-,TRBJ1-3,TRBV7-9,few,CASSSNYRVVSGNTIYF,TGTGCCAGCAGCTCTAATTACAGGGTAGTCTCTGGAAACACCATATATTTT
-,TRBJ2-6,TRBV7-2,-,CASSFNSGANVLTF,TGTGCCAGCAGCTTCAACTCTGGGGCCAACGTCCTGACTTTC
TRBD2,TRBJ2-1,TRBV7-3,few,CASSLSWRESGNEQFF,TGTGCCAGCAGCTTATCTTGGCGGGAGTCAGGCAATGAGCAGTTCTTC
-,TRBJ2-7,TRBV6-6,-,CASSYSLGVEQYF,TGTGCCAGCAGTTACTCCCTCGGAGTCGAGCAGTACTTC
-,TRBJ1-1,TRBV18,-,CASSPRQELNTEAFF,TGTGCCAGCTCACCGCGACAGGAACTGAACACTGAAGCTTTCTTT
-,TRBJ2-3,TRBV24-1,-,CATSDRGGTDSTDTQYF,TGTGCCACCAGTGACCGGGGCGGGACAGACAGCACAGATACGCAGTATTTT
-,TRBJ2-2,TRBV28,-,CASSFRQGWYTGELFF,TGTGCCAGCAGTTTCAGGCAGGGGTGGTACACCGGGGAGCTGTTTTTT
TRBD1,TRBJ2-7,TRBV11-2,-,CASRLGQGSSYEQYF,TGTGCCAGCAGACTAGGACAGGGGTCATCCTACGAGCAGTACTTC
-,TRBJ2-3,TRBV11-2,-,CASSHLQGLGADTQYF,TGTGCCAGCAGCCATTTACAGGGATTGGGCGCAGATACGCAGTATTTT
-,TRBJ1-1,TRBV27,-,CASRALGGYTEAFF,TGTGCCAGCAGAGCGTTAGGGGGATACACTGAAGCTTTCTTT
-,TRBJ1-2,TRBV6-2/TRBV6-3,once,CASSSSRGGGYTF,TGTGCCAGCAGCTCGAGCAGGGGCGGTGGCTACACCTTC
TRBD1,TRBJ1-1,TRBV6-5,few,CASSYSRGRTEAFF,TGTGCCAGCAGTTACTCGAGGGGGCGCACTGAAGCTTTCTTT
TRBD2,TRBJ2-5,TRBV2,-,CASKSGGWEETQYF,TGTGCCAGCAAAAGCGGGGGATGGGAAGAGACCCAGTACTTC
TRBD1,TRBJ1-2,TRBV28,-,CASRYPGTGPRVYGYTF,TGTGCCAGCAGGTATCCCGGGACAGGGCCCCGAGTTTATGGCTACACCTTC
-,TRBJ1-3,TRBV10-3,-,CAIKATGSSGNTIYF,TGTGCCATCAAAGCCACAGGGAGCTCTGGAAACACCATATATTTT
-,TRBJ1-6,TRBV27,few,CAAGVSPQSSYNSPLHF,TGTGCGGCGGGGGTAAGCCCCCAGAGCTCCTATAATTCACCCCTCCACTTT
-,TRBJ2-7,TRBV4-1,-,CASSQDGGGGYEQYF,TGCGCCAGCAGCCAAGATGGGGGGGGCGGGTACGAGCAGTACTTC
TRBD1,TRBJ1-1,TRBV27,once,CASSFRPGQEAFF,TGTGCCAGCAGTTTTCGTCCGGGACAGGAAGCTTTCTTT
-,TRBJ1-6,TRBV24-1,-,CATSVQQGDSPLHF,TGTGCCACCAGTGTCCAACAGGGAGACTCACCCCTCCACTTT
TRBD1,TRBJ1-1,TRBV12-5,-,CASGYTGVGSTEAFF,TGTGCTAGTGGTTACACAGGGGTGGGGAGCACTGAAGCTTTCTTT
-,TRBJ2-7,TRBV10-2,-,CATKEGGPLEQYF,TGCGCCACGAAGGAGGGGGGGCCGTTGGAGCAGTACTTC
TRBD1,TRBJ1-2,TRBV5-4,-,CASSLSGGNNYGYTF,TGTGCCAGCAGCTTGTCAGGGGGCAATAACTATGGCTACACCTTC